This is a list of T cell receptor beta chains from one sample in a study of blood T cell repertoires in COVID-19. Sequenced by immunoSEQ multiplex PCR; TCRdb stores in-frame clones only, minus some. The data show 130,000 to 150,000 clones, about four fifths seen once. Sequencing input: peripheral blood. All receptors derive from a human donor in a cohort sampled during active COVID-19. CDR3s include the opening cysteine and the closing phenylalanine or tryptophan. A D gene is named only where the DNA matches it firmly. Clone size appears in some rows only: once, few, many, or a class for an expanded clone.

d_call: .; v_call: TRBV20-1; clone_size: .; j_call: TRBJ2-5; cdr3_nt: TGCAGTGCTAGTGAGGTAGCGGAGCTCCAAGAGACCCAGTACTTC; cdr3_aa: CSASEVAELQETQYF
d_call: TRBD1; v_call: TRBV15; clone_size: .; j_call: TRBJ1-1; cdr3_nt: TGTGCCACCAGCAGACACCAGGGGGCGCTTGGCACTGAAGCTTTCTTT; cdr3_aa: CATSRHQGALGTEAFF
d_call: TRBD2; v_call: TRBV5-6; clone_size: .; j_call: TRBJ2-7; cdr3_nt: TGTGCCAGCAGCTCTGCGGGACTAACCTACGAGCAGTACTTC; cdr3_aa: CASSSAGLTYEQYF
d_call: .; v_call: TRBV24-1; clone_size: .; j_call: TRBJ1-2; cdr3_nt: TGTGCCACCAGTGACCTTATAGATGGCTACACCTTC; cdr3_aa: CATSDLIDGYTF
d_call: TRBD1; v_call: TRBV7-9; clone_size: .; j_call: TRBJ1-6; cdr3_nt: TGTGCCAGCAGACAGGGACAGGGGGACTCACCCCTCCACTTT; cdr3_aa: CASRQGQGDSPLHF
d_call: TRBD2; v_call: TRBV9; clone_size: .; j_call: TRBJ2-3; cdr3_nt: TGTGCCAGCAGCGCCGGGGGGGCCTCGTTCGATACGCAGTATTTT; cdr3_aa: CASSAGGASFDTQYF
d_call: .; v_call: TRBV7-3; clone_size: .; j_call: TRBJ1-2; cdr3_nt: TGTGCCAGCAGCCTAGAAGCGGGACCGATCAGTGGCTACACCTTC; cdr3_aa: CASSLEAGPISGYTF
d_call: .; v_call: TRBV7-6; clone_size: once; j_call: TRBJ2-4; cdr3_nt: TGTGCCAGCAGCTCGAGCAGGGCCGGCAAAAACATTCAGTACTTC; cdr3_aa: CASSSSRAGKNIQYF
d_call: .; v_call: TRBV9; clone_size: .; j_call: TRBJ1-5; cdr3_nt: TGTGCCAGCGGACGGGGGGAGCGTCAGCCCCAGCATTTT; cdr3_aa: CASGRGERQPQHF
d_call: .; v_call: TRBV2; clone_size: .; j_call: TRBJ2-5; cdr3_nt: TGTGCCAGCACAGGGAAGGAGACCCAGTACTTC; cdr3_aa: CASTGKETQYF
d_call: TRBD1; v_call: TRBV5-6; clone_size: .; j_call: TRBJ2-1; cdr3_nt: TGTGCCAGCCGTTTGACAGGGTTTAATGAGCAGTTCTTC; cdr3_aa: CASRLTGFNEQFF
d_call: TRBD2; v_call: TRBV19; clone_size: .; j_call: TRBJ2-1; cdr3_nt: TGTGCCAGTAGACCCGGACTAGCGGGGGTCTCCTACAATGAGCAGTTCTTC; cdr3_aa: CASRPGLAGVSYNEQFF